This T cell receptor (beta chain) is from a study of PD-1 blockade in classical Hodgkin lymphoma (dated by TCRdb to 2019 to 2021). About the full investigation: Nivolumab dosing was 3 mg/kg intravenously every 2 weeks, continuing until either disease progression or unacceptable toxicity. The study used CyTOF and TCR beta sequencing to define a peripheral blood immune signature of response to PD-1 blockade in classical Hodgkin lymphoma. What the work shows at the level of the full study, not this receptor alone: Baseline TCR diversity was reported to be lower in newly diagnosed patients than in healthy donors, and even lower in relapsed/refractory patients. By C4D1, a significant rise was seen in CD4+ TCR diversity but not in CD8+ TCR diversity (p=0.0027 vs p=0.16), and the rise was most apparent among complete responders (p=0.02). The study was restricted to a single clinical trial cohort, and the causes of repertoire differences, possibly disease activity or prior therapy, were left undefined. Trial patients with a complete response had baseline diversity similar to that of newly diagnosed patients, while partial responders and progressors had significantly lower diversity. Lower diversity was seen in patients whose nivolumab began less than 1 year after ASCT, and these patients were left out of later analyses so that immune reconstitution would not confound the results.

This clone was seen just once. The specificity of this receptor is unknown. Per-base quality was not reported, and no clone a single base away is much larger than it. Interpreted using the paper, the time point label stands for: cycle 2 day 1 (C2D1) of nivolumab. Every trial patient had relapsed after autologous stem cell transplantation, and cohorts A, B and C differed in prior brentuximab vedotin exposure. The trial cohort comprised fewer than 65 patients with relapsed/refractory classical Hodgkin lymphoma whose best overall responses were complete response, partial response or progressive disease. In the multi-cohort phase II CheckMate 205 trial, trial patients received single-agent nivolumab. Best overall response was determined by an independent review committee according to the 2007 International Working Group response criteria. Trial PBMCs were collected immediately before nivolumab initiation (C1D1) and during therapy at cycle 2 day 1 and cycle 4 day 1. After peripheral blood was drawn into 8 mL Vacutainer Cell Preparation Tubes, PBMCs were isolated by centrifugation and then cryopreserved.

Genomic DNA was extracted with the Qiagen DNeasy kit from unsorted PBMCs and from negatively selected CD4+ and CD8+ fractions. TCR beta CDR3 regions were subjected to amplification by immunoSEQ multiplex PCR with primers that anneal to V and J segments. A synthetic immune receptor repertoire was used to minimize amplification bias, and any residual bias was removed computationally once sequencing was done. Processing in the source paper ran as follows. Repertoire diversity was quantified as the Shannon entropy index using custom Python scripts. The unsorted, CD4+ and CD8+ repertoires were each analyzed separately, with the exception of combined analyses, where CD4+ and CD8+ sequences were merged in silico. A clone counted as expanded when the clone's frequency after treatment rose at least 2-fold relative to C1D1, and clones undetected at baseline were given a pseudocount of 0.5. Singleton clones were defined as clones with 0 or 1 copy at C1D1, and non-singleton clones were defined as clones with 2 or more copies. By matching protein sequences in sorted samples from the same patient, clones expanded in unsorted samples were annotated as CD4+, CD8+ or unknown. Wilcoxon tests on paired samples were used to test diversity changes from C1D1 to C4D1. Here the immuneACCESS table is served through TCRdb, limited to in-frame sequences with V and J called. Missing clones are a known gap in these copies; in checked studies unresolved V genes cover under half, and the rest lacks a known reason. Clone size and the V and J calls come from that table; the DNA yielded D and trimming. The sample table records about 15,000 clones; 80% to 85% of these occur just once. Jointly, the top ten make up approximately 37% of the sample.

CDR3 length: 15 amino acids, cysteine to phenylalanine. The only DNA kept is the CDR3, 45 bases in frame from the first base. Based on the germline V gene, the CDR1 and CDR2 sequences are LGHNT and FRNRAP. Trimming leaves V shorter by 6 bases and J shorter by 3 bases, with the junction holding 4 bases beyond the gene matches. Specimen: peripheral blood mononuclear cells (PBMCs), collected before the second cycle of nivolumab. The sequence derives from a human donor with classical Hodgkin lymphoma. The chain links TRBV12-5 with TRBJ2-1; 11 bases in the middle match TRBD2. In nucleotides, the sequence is TGTGCTAGTGGGCCGGGACTAGCGGTCTACAATGAGCAGTTCTTC. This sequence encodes CASGPGLAVYNEQFF.